Shown below are 18 T cell receptor beta chains from a single sample sequenced in a study of blood T cell repertoires in COVID-19. Sequenced by immunoSEQ multiplex PCR; TCRdb stores in-frame clones only, minus some. The table has some 62,000 clones, roughly 78% seen once; the top ten hold about 14%. The sample consisted of peripheral blood. These TCRs come from a man aged 55-75 years with COVID-19, enrolled during active disease.

The chain combines TRBV3-1 (or the pseudogene TRBV3-2) with TRBJ2-7; no clear D gene. From germline, CDR1 is LGHDT and CDR2 YNNKEL (reference sequence). V was trimmed by 4 bases and J by 2 bases, leaving 3 bases between them. The CDR3 runs 11 residues. The CDR3 loop reads CASSRAYEQYF. The CDR3, as DNA: TGTGCCAGCAGCCGCGCCTACGAGCAGTACTTC.

The chain is built from TRBV6-1 and TRBJ1-2; D is uncertain. V dropped 6 bases and J dropped 4 bases, with 15 bases sitting between them. The CDR3 length is 14 residues. Germline V gives CDR1 MNHNS, CDR2 SASEGT. CDR3 DNA: TGTGCCAGCAGCACCGAGGAAGTGGGCTATGGCTACACCTTC. Amino acid sequence: CASSTEEVGYGYTF.

The chain carries TRBV19 and TRBJ2-7, with 9 bases fitting TRBD1. The CDR3 is made up of 16 amino acids. Trimming removed 6 bases from V and 4 bases from J; junction bases left unmatched: 13. In germline, CDR1 is LNHDA, CDR2 SQIVND (reference sequence). The CDR3 here is CASSRTGGAFGYEQYF. CDR3 DNA: TGTGCCAGTAGCAGAACAGGGGGCGCTTTCGGTTACGAGCAGTACTTC. The full variable domain, rest sourced from reference TRBV19 and TRBJ2-7, is DGGITQSPKYLFRKEGQNVTLSCEQNLNHDAMYWYRQDPGQGLRLIYYSQIVNDFQKGDIAEGYSVSREKKESFPLTVTSAQKNPTAFYLCASSRTGGAFGYEQYFGPGTRLTVT.

This clone appeared once. This chain joins TRBV11-2 and TRBJ1-1, with a tentative D call TRBD1 (5 bases). Germline CDR1 SGHAT, CDR2 FQNNGV. The CDR3 consists of 16 residues. With 3 bases removed from V and 6 bases from J, the gap between germline ends came to 20 bases. This CDR3 reads CASSFPRGRGTPEAFF. In DNA form, the CDR3 reads TGTGCCAGCAGCTTCCCCCGGGGGAGGGGAACTCCTGAAGCTTTCTTT.

V gene TRBV7-2 combines with J gene TRBJ1-1, with D maybe TRBD1 (6 bases). The V end lost 5 bases, the J end lost 10 bases, and 17 bases lay between the germline ends. Looked up from germline, CDR1 is SGHTA and CDR2 is FQGNSA. The CDR3 loop spans 13 amino acids. CDR3 loop: CASSPRGGLRAFF. As DNA, the CDR3 is TGTGCCAGCAGCCCCCGGGGGGGGCTGAGAGCTTTCTTT.

The chain recombines TRBV6-5 with TRBJ2-7; 13 bases are a match to TRBD2. The CDR3 is 16 residues long. The germline gives CDR1 MNHEY, CDR2 SVGAGI. Trimming cost V 0 bases and J 3 bases; bases outside gene matches: 2. DNA for the CDR3: TGTGCCAGCAGTTACTCGACTAGCGGGAGGTACTACGAGCAGTACTTC. It is translated as CASSYSTSGRYYEQYF.

The chain combines TRBV24-1 with TRBJ2-5; 8 bases match TRBD2. The CDR3 is made up of 14 amino acids. Germline V gene lookup returns CDR1 KGHDR and CDR2 SFDVKD. Trimming took 9 bases from V and 2 from J; bases not matched to a gene: 7. CDR3 residues: CATRSGGAQETQYF. CDR3 nucleotides: TGTGCCACCCGTTCGGGGGGGGCTCAAGAGACCCAGTACTTC.

The table lists this clone with a few counts. The rearrangement links TRBV14 to TRBJ2-1; 7 bases line up with TRBD1. The CDR3 spans 15 residues. CDR1 and CDR2 from the germline V gene are SGHDN and FVKESK. Trimming removed 0 bases from V and 8 bases from J; junction bases left unmatched: 7. CDR3 sequence: CASSQDKTGRHEQFF. In DNA, the CDR3 is TGTGCCAGCAGCCAAGACAAGACAGGGCGGCATGAGCAGTTCTTC. Together with reference TRBV14 and TRBJ2-1, the CDR3 gives the full variable domain: EAGVTQFPSHSVIEKGQTVTLRCDPISGHDNLYWYRRVMGKEIKFLLHFVKESKQDESGMPNNRFLAERTGGTYSTLKVQPAELEDSGVYFCASSQDKTGRHEQFFGPGTRLTVL.

This clone has a handful of counts. The chain is built from TRBV24-1 and TRBJ1-6; D might be TRBD1 (5 bases). V lost 9 bases and J 7 bases, leaving 12 bases between the germline ends. This CDR3 has 13 residues. Germline CDR1 reads KGHDR; CDR2 reads SFDVKD. The CDR3 bases are TGTGCCACCTCCAGGGTGGACAATTCACCCCTCCACTTT. It codes for CATSRVDNSPLHF.

This chain connects TRBV28 to TRBJ1-5; possible D gene TRBD1, 6 bases. V was cut by 3 bases and J by 4 bases, with 10 bases left in between. Germline V CDR1 and CDR2: MDHEN, SYDVKM. The CDR3 consists of 14 residues. The CDR3 DNA reads TGTGCCAGCAGTTTGGGGGGGCGGAATCAGCCCCAGCATTTT. Protein: CASSLGGRNQPQHF. The full variable domain, in which reference TRBV28 and TRBJ1-5 provide the parts outside the CDR3, is DVKVTQSSRYLVKRTGEKVFLECVQDMDHENMFWYRQDPGLGLRLIYFSYDVKMKEKGDIPEGYSVSREKKERFSLILESASTNQTSMYLCASSLGGRNQPQHFGDGTRLSIL.

The chain recombines TRBV6-1 with TRBJ2-2; no definite D call. This CDR3 has 13 residues. V was clipped by 1 base and J by 10 bases, with 10 bases between them. Germline V gives CDR1 MNHNS, CDR2 SASEGT. The CDR3 nucleotides read TGTGCCAGCAGTGAAGAGTACATCTCGGAGCTGTTTTTT. Translation gives CASSEEYISELFF.

The genes are TRBV6-1 and TRBJ2-3; no clear D. Germline loops: CDR1 MNHNS, CDR2 SASEGT. V lost 2 bases to trimming and J lost 4 bases, with 13 bases between them. CDR3 size: 15 residues. The CDR3 DNA is TGTGCCAGCAGTGAATCAAATATCTACTCAGATACGCAGTATTTT. Its translation is CASSESNIYSDTQYF.

The genes are TRBV4-1 and TRBJ1-5, with TRBD1 matching over 11 bases. This CDR3 contains 14 residues. CDR1 and CDR2 from the germline V gene are MGHRA and YSYEKL. V lost 5 bases to trimming and J lost 11 bases; unmatched junction nucleotides: 8. This CDR3 reads CASSKGQGVETQHF. The CDR3 DNA reads TGCGCCAGCAGCAAGGGACAGGGGGTTGAGACCCAGCATTTT.

This clone was found once. The chain is built from TRBV10-1 and TRBJ2-1, with TRBD2 matching over 7 bases. The J segment lost 2 bases and the V segment lost 3 bases, leaving 7 bases of the junction unmatched. From germline, CDR1 is WNHNN and CDR2 SYGVQD (reference sequence). CDR3 length: 16 residues. As DNA, the CDR3 is TGCGCCAGCAGTGAAATCGGAGCGGGAACCTACAATGAGCAGTTCTTC. It translates to CASSEIGAGTYNEQFF.

The CDR3 region has the DNA TGTGCCAGTGGACGACAGGGTGATGTGCAGTTCTTC. Residues: CASGRQGDVQFF. This rearrangement joins TRBV19 to TRBJ2-1, with 7 bases matching TRBD1. The CDR3 is made up of 12 amino acids. V lost 8 bases, J lost 12 bases, and 10 bases stayed unmatched. Germline V gene data show CDR1 as LNHDA and CDR2 as SQIVND (reference sequence).

The rearrangement joins TRBV28 to TRBJ2-3; 7 nucleotides match TRBD2. CDR1 is MDHEN and CDR2 is SYDVKM in the germline V gene. V lost 5 bases, J lost 6 bases, and 14 bases stayed unmatched. The CDR3 has 16 amino acids. In DNA, the CDR3 is TGTGCCAGCAGTCCAACCTCCGGGGAGGGATGGGATACGCAGTATTTT. It codes for CASSPTSGEGWDTQYF.

The chain carries TRBV29-1 and TRBJ2-1, with D perhaps matching TRBD1 (6 bases). Trimming took 6 bases from V and 6 from J, leaving 12 bases between them. CDR3 length equals 12 residues. Germline-derived CDR1 and CDR2 are SQVTM and ANQGSEA. As DNA, the CDR3 is TGCAGCGTCCAAGACAGGCCCAATGAGCAGTTCTTC. It codes for CSVQDRPNEQFF.

The chain combines TRBV30 with TRBJ1-5; TRBD1 matches at 7 bases. Germline V gene lookup returns CDR1 GTSNPN and CDR2 SVGIG (reference sequence). The length of the CDR3 is 14 residues. After removal of 3 bases from V and 3 bases from J, the junction contained 5 bases not matched to a gene. In DNA form, the CDR3 reads TGTGCCTGGAGCGCGGGACAGCACAATCAGCCCCAGCATTTT. Translated, it gives CAWSAGQHNQPQHF.